This T cell receptor beta chain derives from a study of shared clonotypes between healthy human individuals. CD45RO-negative cells were positively selected for CCR7, leaving out terminally differentiated effector memory CD45RA+ cells. The data were produced by immunoSEQ multiplex PCR, yet TCRdb's version contains in-frame clones alone and is incomplete. The profile shows roughly 2.1 million clones, 93% of them singletons. This clonotype was sampled from a young man in good health. Some clones in this sample may be carry-over from other donors' samples. What was sequenced was naive CD8+ T cells from PBMCs.

In nucleotides, the CDR3 is TGTGCCAGCATGGGACTAGGACCTCATGAGCAGTACTTC. Amino acid sequence: CASMGLGPHEQYF. This rearrangement joins TRBV28 to TRBJ2-7, with 8 bases matching TRBD2. Germline lookup yields CDR1 MDHEN and CDR2 SYDVKM. V dropped 7 bases and J dropped 7; count of bases not matched to a gene: 9. The CDR3 spans 13 residues.